The 3 T cell receptor beta chains listed next were all sequenced from one sample in a study of tumor-infiltrating lymphocytes in primary liver carcinoma. In addition to blood RNA drawn from unsorted whole blood, germline DNA was extracted. TCR beta cDNA was prepared out of roughly 500 ng total RNA by means of a constant-region primer. Modified slightly, ARM-PCR produced TCR beta libraries over three nested multiplex PCR rounds. Researchers ran the first two PCR rounds for approximately 10 cycles each with TRBV1-TRBV30 forward primers and a C-beta reverse primer. One entry per CDR3 protein results from TCRdb running MiXCR on the multiplex PCR reads. The table shows hundreds of thousands of distinct CDR3 sequences, with more than 55% occurring only once. The specimen sequenced was peripheral blood. The receptors were sampled from a man aged 35-49 years with primary liver carcinoma and hepatitis B virus infection.

Concerning this clonotype: This may be a read error, as it is one base from a much larger clone. V and J are TRBV4-3 and TRBJ2-3, with TRBD2 matching 11 bases. The CDR3 covers 16 residues. Germline assignment: CDR1 LGHNA and CDR2 YSLEER. This CDR3 is CASSQGLAASTETQYF. CDR3 nucleotides: TGCGCCAGCAGCCAGGGACTAGCGGCTAGCACAGAAACGCAGTATTTT.

Regarding this clonotype: A read error is likely, as this CDR3 ends without the conserved phenylalanine or tryptophan. This sequence joins TRBV6-6 and TRBJ1-1, with D hard to call. Germline-derived CDR1 and CDR2 are MNHNY and SVGAGI (reference sequence). The CDR3 sequence is 15 residues long. V gave up 0 bases and J gave up 0 bases, with 8 bases separating them. The CDR3 DNA sequence: TGTGCCAGCAGTTACTCGAGGCAGGTGAACACTGAAGCTTTCTTG. Translating it yields CASSYSRQVNTEAFL.

This clonotype was observed at least ten times. The rearrangement links TRBV6-6 to TRBJ2-2; 10 bases are a match to TRBD1. Per germline, CDR1 MNHNY and CDR2 SVGAGI (reference sequence). The CDR3 contains 17 residues. V gave up 4 bases and J gave up 5 bases; unmatched junction bases: 10. The CDR3 DNA sequence: TGTGCCAGCAGTTTCGCCCCCCTGGACAGGGGGACCGGGGAGCTGTTTTTT. Translated: CASSFAPLDRGTGELFF.